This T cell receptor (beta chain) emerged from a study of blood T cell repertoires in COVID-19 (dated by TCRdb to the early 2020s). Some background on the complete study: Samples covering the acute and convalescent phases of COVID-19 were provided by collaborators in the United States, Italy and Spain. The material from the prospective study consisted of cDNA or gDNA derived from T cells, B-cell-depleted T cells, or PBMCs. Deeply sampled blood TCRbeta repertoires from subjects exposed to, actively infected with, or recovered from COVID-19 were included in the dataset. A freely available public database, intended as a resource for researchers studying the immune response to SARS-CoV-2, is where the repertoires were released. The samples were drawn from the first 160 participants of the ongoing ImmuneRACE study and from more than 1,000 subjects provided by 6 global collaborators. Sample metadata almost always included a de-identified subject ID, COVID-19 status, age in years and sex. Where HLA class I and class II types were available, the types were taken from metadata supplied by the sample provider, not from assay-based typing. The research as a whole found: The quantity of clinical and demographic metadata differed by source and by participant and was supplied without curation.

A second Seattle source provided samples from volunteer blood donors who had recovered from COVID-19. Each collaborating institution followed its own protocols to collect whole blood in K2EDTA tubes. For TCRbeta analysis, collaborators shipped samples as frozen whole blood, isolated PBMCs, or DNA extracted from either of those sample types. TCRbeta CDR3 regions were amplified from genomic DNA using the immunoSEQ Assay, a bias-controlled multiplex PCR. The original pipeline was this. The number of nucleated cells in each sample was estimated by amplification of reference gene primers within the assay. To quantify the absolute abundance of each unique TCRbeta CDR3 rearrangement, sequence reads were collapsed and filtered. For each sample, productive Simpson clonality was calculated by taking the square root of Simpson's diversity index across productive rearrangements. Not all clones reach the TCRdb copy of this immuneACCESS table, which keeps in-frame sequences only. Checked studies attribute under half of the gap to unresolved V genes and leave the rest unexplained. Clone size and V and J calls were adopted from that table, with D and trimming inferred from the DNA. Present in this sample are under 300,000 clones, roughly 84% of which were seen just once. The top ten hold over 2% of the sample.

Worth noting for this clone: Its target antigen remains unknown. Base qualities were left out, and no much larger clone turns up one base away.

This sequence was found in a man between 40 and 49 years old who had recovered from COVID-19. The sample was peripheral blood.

The CDR3 has the sequence CASRETYFSTDTQYF. In nucleotide form, the sequence is TGTGCCAGCAGAGAAACTTACTTTAGCACAGATACGCAGTATTTT. Here the chain combines TRBV27 and TRBJ2-3; there is no confident call for the D gene. CDR1 is given as MNHEY and CDR2 as SMNVEV, both from the germline V gene (reference sequence). V was cut back by 6 bases and J by 0 bases, leaving a gap of 13 bases between them. Reading from cysteine to phenylalanine, the CDR3 counts 15 amino acids. The CDR3 DNA has 45 bases and is translated from base 1.